Sequencing of this T cell receptor beta chain was carried out in a study of cytomegalovirus exposure and HLA in healthy donors. Notes on the study in general: There was a cluster of highly shared sequence variants that was likely a sequencing artifact.

The V gene lost 4 bases and the J gene lost 0 bases, with 17 bases spanning the gap. The CDR3 has 17 amino acids. Germline values: CDR1 SGHRS, CDR2 YFSETQ. Primers: 60 Vbeta forward and 13 Jbeta reverse. Sequencing used immunoSEQ multiplex PCR; TCRdb keeps in-frame clones, though not all of them. Of fewer than 85,000 clones in the sample, around 70% were seen once. For this clone: Antigen: not known.

This TCR came from a woman aged 40-49 years in good health and CMV-seropositive. The chain has TRBV5-1 and TRBJ2-1; perhaps TRBD2 as D (5 bases). Sample: PBMCs. The CDR3 bases are TGCGCCAGCAGCCCACCCCCGGGGTCCAGCTCCTACAATGAGCAGTTCTTC. This codes for CASSPPPGSSSYNEQFF. Based on the CDR3 plus reference TRBV5-1 and TRBJ2-1, the full variable domain is KAGVTQTPRYLIKTRGQQVTLSCSPISGHRSVSWYQQTPGQGLQFLFEYFSETQRNKGNFPGRFSGRQFSNSRSEMNVSTLELGDSALYLCASSPPPGSSSYNEQFFGPGTRLTVL.